The clone carrying this T cell receptor (beta chain) was found a few times. TCRbeta library preparation incorporated unique molecular identifiers. TCRdb used MiXCR to reprocess the PCR reads, holding one entry per CDR3 protein. The repertoire consists of hundreds of thousands of distinct CDR3 sequences, with 32% occurring once and the leading ten covering around 2.5%. The data are from a study of T-cell reconstitution after alpha-beta-depleted transplantation in children. Per the germline V gene, CDR1 is DFQATT and CDR2 is SNEGSKA (reference sequence). Between the trimmed V and J ends, which lost 3 bases and 2 bases, there was a span of 11 bases. The CDR3 length is 14 residues.

The sequencing here drew on PBMCs from the stem cell graft donor, taken from the stem cell graft. The clonotype originates from a human donor who donated a stem cell graft to a child with aplastic anemia. The chain uses TRBV20-1 and TRBJ1-5; D is unclear. The CDR3 is CSARGGFGNQPQHF. CDR3 sequence (DNA): TGCAGTGCTAGGGGAGGGTTCGGCAATCAGCCCCAGCATTTT.